These 29 T cell receptor beta chains were sequenced from one sample in a study of blood T cell repertoires in COVID-19. Clones were read by immunoSEQ multiplex PCR, and TCRdb kept only the in-frame ones, dropping some. The sample includes over 100,000 clones, over 75% seen only once; the top ten take 6.6%. Sequencing was carried out using peripheral blood. The receptors originated from a woman between 50 and 59 years old with acute or convalescent COVID-19.

This clone turned up a few times. The chain links TRBV6-5 to TRBJ2-7; 12 bases are a match to TRBD2. Losses at the gene ends were 5 bases for V and 3 bases for J; bases not matched to a gene: 5. The germline CDR1 and CDR2 sequences are MNHEY and SVGAGI. CDR3 size: 15 residues. The chain's CDR3 is CASSPRGLAGYEQYF. DNA for the CDR3: TGTGCCAGCAGTCCCCGGGGACTAGCGGGCTACGAGCAGTACTTC.

This chain connects TRBV3-1 (or the pseudogene TRBV3-2) to TRBJ1-1; D not resolved. Trimming shortened V by 4 bases and J by 0 bases, and 12 bases separated the two germline ends. CDR1 LGHDT and CDR2 YNNKEL come from the germline V gene (reference sequence). The CDR3 totals 15 residues. CDR3 loop: CASSPLGLLNTEAFF. Here the CDR3 DNA reads TGTGCCAGCAGCCCCCTTGGGCTGCTGAACACTGAAGCTTTCTTT.

The chain uses TRBV19 and TRBJ1-6, with 8 bases aligning to TRBD1. There are 15 residues in the CDR3. The ends lost 6 bases at V and 4 bases at J; junction bases unmatched: 5. Germline V lookup: CDR1 LNHDA, CDR2 SQIVND (reference sequence). CDR3 residues: CASSPTGGYNSPLHF. The CDR3 nucleotides read TGTGCCAGTAGCCCCACAGGGGGTTATAATTCACCCCTCCACTTT.

In its sample, this clone was seen once. This chain uses TRBV6-5 with TRBJ1-1, with TRBD1 matching over 9 bases. The CDR3 sequence is 15 residues long. Germline V gives CDR1 MNHEY, CDR2 SVGAGI. After removal of 5 bases from V and 4 bases from J, the junction contained 8 bases not matched to a gene. The CDR3 reads CASSTQTGGVTEAFF. The CDR3 DNA follows: TGTGCCAGCAGTACCCAGACAGGGGGGGTCACTGAAGCTTTCTTT.

The V and J genes are TRBV5-1 and TRBJ2-7, with TRBD1 identical over 9 bases. J gave up 3 bases and V 4 bases, and 11 bases lay outside the gene matches. The CDR3 is made up of 16 amino acids. Germline CDR1 SGHRS, CDR2 YFSETQ. The CDR3 protein is CASSEGPGQGLYEQYF. CDR3 coding DNA: TGCGCCAGCAGCGAGGGCCCGGGACAGGGACTCTACGAGCAGTACTTC. The full variable domain, in which reference TRBV5-1 and TRBJ2-7 provide the parts outside the CDR3, is KAGVTQTPRYLIKTRGQQVTLSCSPISGHRSVSWYQQTPGQGLQFLFEYFSETQRNKGNFPGRFSGRQFSNSRSEMNVSTLELGDSALYLCASSEGPGQGLYEQYFGPGTRLTVT.

The rearrangement joins TRBV6-6 to TRBJ2-3; possibly TRBD2 for D (6 bases). The germline V and J ends were trimmed by 7 bases and 0 bases, with 11 bases remaining between them. Germline values: CDR1 MNHNY, CDR2 SVGAGI (reference sequence). The CDR3 loop spans 14 amino acids. The CDR3 DNA reads TGTGCCAGCACCGACGGGACTAGCACAGATACGCAGTATTTT. Its translation: CASTDGTSTDTQYF.

The chain employs TRBV15 and TRBJ2-3, with D maybe TRBD1 (6 bases). CDR3 length: 17 residues. Germline CDR1 and CDR2: LNHNV and YYDKDF (reference sequence). V lost 1 base to trimming and J lost 0 bases, with 14 bases between them. CDR3 sequence: CATSRGRGTPSTDTQYF. CDR3 sequence (DNA): TGTGCCACCAGCAGAGGACGAGGGACACCTAGCACAGATACGCAGTATTTT.

The chain combines TRBV6-4 with TRBJ1-6; 8 nucleotides match TRBD1. The CDR3 is 13 amino acids. J lost 14 bases, V lost 8 bases, and 11 bases had no gene match. Germline V gene data show CDR1 as MRHNA and CDR2 as SNTAGT. The CDR3: CASPTGALESLHF. The DNA for the CDR3 is TGTGCCAGCCCGACAGGGGCCCTAGAGTCCCTCCACTTT.

This clone occurred once. The rearrangement links TRBV12-3 or TRBV12-4 to TRBJ1-1; no clear D. The CDR3 spans 13 residues. Deletions cut 4 bases from V and 7 bases from J, with 13 bases between. CDR3 amino acids: CASSSSGSYEAFF. In nucleotides, the CDR3 is TGTGCCAGCAGTTCATCGGGATCATATGAAGCTTTCTTT.

J is TRBJ1-2 and V is TRBV24-1; D might be TRBD1 (5 bases). Trimming cost V 3 bases and J 6 bases, with 25 bases left between them. This CDR3 contains 18 residues. The germline V gene has CDR1 KGHDR and CDR2 SFDVKD. The CDR3 reads CATSDPHPPGPLADGYTF. The CDR3 bases are TGTGCCACCAGTGATCCGCACCCCCCAGGGCCCCTTGCGGATGGCTACACCTTC.

The CDR3 DNA sequence: TGCGCCAGCAGTATGAACGGGGTTGGAGAGCAGTACTTC. It encodes CASSMNGVGEQYF. J is TRBJ2-7 and V is TRBV5-1, with TRBD2 as a possible D gene (5 bases). This CDR3 is 13 amino acids long. CDR1 is SGHRS, CDR2 YFSETQ, per germline. Trimming stripped 5 bases from V and 7 bases from J, with 16 bases between.

The V and J genes are TRBV5-1 and TRBJ1-1; D is uncertain. With 0 bases removed from V and 0 bases from J, the gap between germline ends came to 15 bases. The germline V gene encodes CDR1 SGHRS and CDR2 YFSETQ. The CDR3 length is 17 residues. The CDR3 bases are TGCGCCAGCAGCTTGGAGAGGGTTGGCCAAATGAACACTGAAGCTTTCTTT. Its protein is CASSLERVGQMNTEAFF.

V and J are TRBV6-5 and TRBJ2-2; weak D call: TRBD1 (6 bases). The CDR3 length is 13 residues. V was trimmed by 6 bases and J by 5 bases, leaving 10 bases between them. Germline lookup yields CDR1 MNHEY and CDR2 SVGAGI. The DNA for the CDR3 is TGTGCCAGCAGCCTACAGGGTACCGGGGAGCTGTTTTTT. Encoded protein: CASSLQGTGELFF.

This clone came up a few times. This sequence joins TRBV28 and TRBJ1-2; D gene ambiguous. Germline V lookup: CDR1 MDHEN, CDR2 SYDVKM. The germline V and J ends were trimmed by 6 bases and 2 bases, with 7 bases remaining between them. The CDR3 contains 12 residues. CDR3 in DNA: TGTGCCAGCAGCGGACTGAACTATGGCTACACCTTC. It translates to CASSGLNYGYTF.

CDR3 nucleotides: TGTGCCACCAGCAGAGACGGGACTTCGAATTCCTACGAGCAGTACTTC. Amino acids: CATSRDGTSNSYEQYF. The chain carries TRBV15 and TRBJ2-7, with D perhaps matching TRBD2 (6 bases). The V end was cut by 0 bases, the J end by 1 base, with 13 bases between. CDR1 and CDR2 from the germline V gene are LNHNV and YYDKDF (reference sequence). CDR3 size: 16 residues. Complete variable domain (other parts from reference TRBV15 and TRBJ2-7): DAMVIQNPRYQVTQFGKPVTLSCSQTLNHNVMYWYQQKSSQAPKLLFHYYDKDFNNEADTPDNFQSRRPNTSFCFLDIRSPGLGDTAMYLCATSRDGTSNSYEQYFGPGTRLTVT.

This CDR3 is CASSLGRLAGLQETQYF. The CDR3 region has the DNA TGTGCCAGCAGCTTAGGCCGGTTAGCCGGACTACAAGAGACCCAGTACTTC. The J gene is TRBJ2-5, the V gene TRBV7-2; weak D call: TRBD2 (6 bases). The CDR3 loop spans 17 amino acids. The ends were cut back, 1 base at V and 2 bases at J, with 17 bases in the middle. From germline, CDR1 is SGHTA and CDR2 FQGNSA.

This chain joins TRBV5-8 and TRBJ2-1; no clear D. The germline V gene has CDR1 SGHTS and CDR2 YDEGEE. CDR3 length: 13 amino acids. V was shortened by 0 bases and J by 7 bases, with 8 bases between the two germline ends. The CDR3 coding sequence is TGTGCCAGCAGCTTGGCCGTCGTGAATGAGCAGTTCTTC. It encodes CASSLAVVNEQFF. Full variable domain (rest looked up from reference TRBV5-8 and TRBJ2-1): EAGVTQSPTHLIKTRGQQATLRCSPISGHTSVYWYQQALGLGLQFLLWYDEGEERNRGNFPPRFSGRQFPNYSSELNVNALELEDSALYLCASSLAVVNEQFFGPGTRLTVL.

This chain links TRBV28 with TRBJ2-3; D is possibly TRBD1 (5 bases). The CDR3 is 17 amino acids. Trimming pared 5 bases from V and 6 bases from J, leaving 24 bases between. The germline gives CDR1 MDHEN, CDR2 SYDVKM. CDR3 DNA: TGTGCCAGCAGTCCCGGTAGACGTGGGGCCCGGGCGGATACGCAGTATTTT. Amino acids: CASSPGRRGARADTQYF.

The chain joins TRBV6-5 to TRBJ1-6, with a weak D call TRBD1 (5 bases). The CDR3 is made up of 13 amino acids. The V and J ends lost 7 bases and 7 bases respectively, with 11 bases between them. The germline V gene encodes CDR1 MNHEY and CDR2 SVGAGI. The CDR3 DNA follows: TGTGCCAGCACGAAGTCAGGGAATTCACCCCTCCACTTT. It translates to CASTKSGNSPLHF.

The V and J genes are TRBV12-3 or TRBV12-4 and TRBJ1-2; no clear D. The CDR3 covers 13 residues. Trimming shortened V by 3 bases and J by 2 bases, and 7 bases separated the two germline ends. The CDR3 region has the DNA TGTGCCAGCAGTTTTGATCGGAACTATGGCTACACCTTC. It codes for CASSFDRNYGYTF.

The chain recombines TRBV28 with TRBJ1-3; TRBD1 might be the D (5 bases). V lost 4 bases and J lost 0, with 10 bases in between. The CDR3 consists of 15 residues. CDR1 and CDR2 from the germline V gene are MDHEN and SYDVKM. As DNA, the CDR3 is TGTGCCAGCAGTTCGACAGTATCCTCTGGAAACACCATATATTTT. It translates to CASSSTVSSGNTIYF.

The rearrangement uses TRBV5-1 and TRBJ2-2, with 7 bases lining up with TRBD1. The CDR3 is 16 residues long. V gave up 4 bases and J gave up 3 bases; unmatched junction bases: 9. Germline CDR1 is SGHRS and CDR2 is YFSETQ. The CDR3 DNA sequence: TGCGCCAGCAGCCTACAGGGGAACCGAGACACCGGGGAGCTGTTTTTT. Translating it yields CASSLQGNRDTGELFF.

This rearrangement joins TRBV14 to TRBJ1-3; D is unclear. The CDR3 consists of 12 residues. The ends were cut back, 2 bases at V and 4 bases at J, with 3 bases in the middle. Germline CDR1 and CDR2: SGHDN and FVKESK. CDR3 nucleotide sequence: TGTGCCAGCAGCCAATCGGGAAACACCATATATTTT. Its protein product is CASSQSGNTIYF.

The chain uses TRBV7-2 and TRBJ2-7, with 10 bases identical to TRBD2. The V segment lost 5 bases and the J segment 3 bases; nucleotides outside the gene matches: 10. Germline V gene sequence: CDR1 SGHTA, CDR2 FQGNSA. The CDR3 is 16 amino acids. The CDR3 nucleotides are TGTGCCAGCAGCACGGCTAGCGGGGGAAAATTCTACGAGCAGTACTTC. The encoded protein is CASSTASGGKFYEQYF.

The CDR3, as DNA: TGTGCCAGCACCGGACTGTACGAGCAGTACTTC. Protein sequence: CASTGLYEQYF. The chain carries TRBV2 and TRBJ2-7, with D possibly being TRBD2 (5 bases). In germline, CDR1 is SNHLY, CDR2 FYNNEI. The CDR3 consists of 11 residues. V lost 7 bases and J 4 bases, leaving 8 bases between the germline ends.

The chain combines TRBV5-1 with TRBJ1-2, with D tentatively TRBD1 (5 bases). The V and J ends lost 0 bases and 5 bases respectively, with 14 bases between them. The CDR3 is made up of 15 amino acids. The V gene's germline CDR1 is SGHRS and CDR2 YFSETQ. CDR3 nucleotide sequence: TGCGCCAGCAGCTTGGGATCGGGACTCTTATATGGCTACACCTTC. This translates into CASSLGSGLLYGYTF.

V is TRBV19 and J is TRBJ1-3; 10 bases map to TRBD1. In germline, CDR1 is LNHDA, CDR2 SQIVND (reference sequence). With V trimmed by 2 bases and J by 0 bases, 10 bases remained unmatched. This CDR3 region has 19 residues. This chain's CDR3 is CASSIWGQGNPSSGNTIYF. The CDR3, as DNA: TGTGCCAGTAGTATATGGGGACAGGGGAACCCATCCTCTGGAAACACCATATATTTT.

This rearrangement joins TRBV6-5 to TRBJ1-6; 7 bases map to TRBD1. This CDR3 comprises 15 residues. The junction had 13 bases not matched to a gene; V was cut back by 7 bases and J by 10 bases. Germline V lookup: CDR1 MNHEY, CDR2 SVGAGI. The CDR3 reads CASTERPTGQSPLHF. In DNA form, the CDR3 reads TGTGCCAGCACGGAACGACCGACAGGGCAATCACCCCTCCACTTT.

This chain links TRBV24-1 with TRBJ1-2, with no clear D. Germline V lookup: CDR1 KGHDR, CDR2 SFDVKD. This CDR3 contains 12 residues. V lost 2 bases and J 5 bases, leaving 5 bases between the germline ends. The CDR3, as DNA: TGTGCCACCAGTGATTACAGTTATGGCTACACCTTC. Its protein product is CATSDYSYGYTF.